Detailed here is one T cell receptor beta chain. Its antigen is currently unknown. This specimen comes from a study of monozygotic twins with inflammatory bowel disease. General study points: Repertoires of patients may have been made more variable by differing immunosuppressive treatments. Clonotypes shared with others were fewer in IBD patients than in healthy twins, especially with disease activity. Inverse Simpson values showed less TCRbeta diversity in IBD patients than in their healthy co-twins. Distinction of different T cell subtypes was not possible.

TCRdb reprocessed the 5' RACE reads; each CDR3 protein has one entry and no DNA is given. The sample shows around 220,000 distinct CDR3 sequences, and approximately 7.7% sits with its ten largest clones. There are 14 residues in the CDR3. Germline CDR1 reads MNHNS; CDR2 reads SASEGT. The receptor's source is a human donor with ulcerative colitis or Crohn's disease, or a healthy co-twin of an affected twin (not recorded which). The rearrangement joins TRBV6-1 to TRBJ1-2. The sequencing sample was made of blood. CDR3 amino acids: CASSGDRALYGYTF.